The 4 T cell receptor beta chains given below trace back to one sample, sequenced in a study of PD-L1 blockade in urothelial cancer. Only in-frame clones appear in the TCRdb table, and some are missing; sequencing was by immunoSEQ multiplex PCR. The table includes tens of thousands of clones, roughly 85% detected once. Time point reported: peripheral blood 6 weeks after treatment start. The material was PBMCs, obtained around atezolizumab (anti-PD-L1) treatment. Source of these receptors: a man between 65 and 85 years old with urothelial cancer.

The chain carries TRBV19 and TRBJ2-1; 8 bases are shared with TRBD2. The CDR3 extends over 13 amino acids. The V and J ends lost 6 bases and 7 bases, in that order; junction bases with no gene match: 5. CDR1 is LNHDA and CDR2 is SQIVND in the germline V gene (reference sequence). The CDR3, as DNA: TGTGCCAGTAGCGCCTTAGCGGGAAATGAGCAGTTCTTC. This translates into CASSALAGNEQFF.

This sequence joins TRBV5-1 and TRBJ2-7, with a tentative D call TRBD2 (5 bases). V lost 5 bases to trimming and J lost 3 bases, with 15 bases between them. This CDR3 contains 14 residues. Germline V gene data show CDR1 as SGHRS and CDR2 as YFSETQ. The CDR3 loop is CASSLSDLSYEQYF. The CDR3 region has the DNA TGCGCCAGCAGTCTGTCGGACTTGAGCTACGAGCAGTACTTC.

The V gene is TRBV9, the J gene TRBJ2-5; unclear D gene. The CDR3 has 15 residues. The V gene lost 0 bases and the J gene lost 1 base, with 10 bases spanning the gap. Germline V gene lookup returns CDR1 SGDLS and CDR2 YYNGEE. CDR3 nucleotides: TGTGCCAGCAGCGTAGAAGAGGTCAGCCAAGAGACCCAGTACTTC. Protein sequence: CASSVEEVSQETQYF.

CDR3 sequence reads: CASSFPDRGVQPQHF. CDR3 nucleotides: TGTGCCAGCAGTTTTCCGGACAGGGGTGTTCAGCCCCAGCATTTT. The rearrangement links TRBV28 to TRBJ1-5; 9 bases match TRBD1. Germline CDR1 MDHEN, CDR2 SYDVKM. This CDR3 region has 15 residues. Unmatched junction bases numbered 6, after V lost 3 bases and J lost 6 bases. The whole variable domain, remainder taken from reference TRBV28 and TRBJ1-5, is DVKVTQSSRYLVKRTGEKVFLECVQDMDHENMFWYRQDPGLGLRLIYFSYDVKMKEKGDIPEGYSVSREKKERFSLILESASTNQTSMYLCASSFPDRGVQPQHFGDGTRLSIL.